This TCR beta chain was found in a study of blood T cells in healthy people across ages. The use of a sample-barcoded 5' primer and a J-beta primer mix characterized a second PCR of roughly 7 to 12 cycles. In TCRdb, the 5' RACE reads were re-called with MiXCR into one record per CDR3 protein. The repertoire holds hundreds of thousands of distinct CDR3 sequences, with about 54% as singletons. This clonotype appeared a few times. After removal of 5 bases from V and 8 bases from J, the junction contained 5 bases not matched to a gene. CDR1 DFQATT and CDR2 SNEGSKA come from the germline V gene (reference sequence). There are 11 residues in the CDR3.

The TCR sequence derives from a man aged 55 to 69 in good health. Sequencing was performed on blood. The chain is built from TRBV20-1 and TRBJ1-1, with 7 bases aligning to TRBD1. The CDR3, as DNA: TGCAGTGCTCCCAGGGGGGTCGAAGCTTTCTTT. Amino acid sequence: CSAPRGVEAFF.